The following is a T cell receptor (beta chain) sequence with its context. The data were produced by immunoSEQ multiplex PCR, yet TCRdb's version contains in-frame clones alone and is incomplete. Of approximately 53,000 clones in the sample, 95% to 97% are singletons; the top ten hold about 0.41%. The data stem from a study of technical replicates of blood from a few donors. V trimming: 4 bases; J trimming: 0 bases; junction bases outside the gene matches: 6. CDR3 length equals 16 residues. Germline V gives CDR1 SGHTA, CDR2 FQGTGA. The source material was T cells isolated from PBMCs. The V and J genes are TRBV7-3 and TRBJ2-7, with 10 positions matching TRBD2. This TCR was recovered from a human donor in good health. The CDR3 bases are TGTGCCAGCAGCTCAGCTCTAGCGGGAGTCTCCTACGAGCAGTACTTC. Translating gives CASSSALAGVSYEQYF.